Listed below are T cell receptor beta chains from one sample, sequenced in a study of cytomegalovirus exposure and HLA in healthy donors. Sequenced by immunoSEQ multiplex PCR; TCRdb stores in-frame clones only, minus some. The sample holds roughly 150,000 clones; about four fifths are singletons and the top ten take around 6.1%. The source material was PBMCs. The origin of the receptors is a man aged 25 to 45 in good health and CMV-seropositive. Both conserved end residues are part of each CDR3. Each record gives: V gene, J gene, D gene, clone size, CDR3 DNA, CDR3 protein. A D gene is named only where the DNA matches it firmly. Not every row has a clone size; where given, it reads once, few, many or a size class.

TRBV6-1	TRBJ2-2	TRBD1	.	TGTGCCAGCGCTGAGACGGGACAGGGGGCCGGGGAGCTGTTTTTT	CASAETGQGAGELFF
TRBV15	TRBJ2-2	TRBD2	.	TGTGCCACCAGCGGCCCCCCGGGACTAGCGGCGAACACCGGGGAGCTGTTTTTT	CATSGPPGLAANTGELFF
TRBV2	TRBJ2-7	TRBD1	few	TGTGCCAGCAGTGAACATGGGACAGTGCGCTACGAGCAGTACTTC	CASSEHGTVRYEQYF
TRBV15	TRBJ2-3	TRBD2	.	TGTGCCACCAGCAGAGGGGGACTAGTTTCAGATACGCAGTATTTT	CATSRGGLVSDTQYF
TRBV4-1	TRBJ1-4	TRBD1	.	TGCGCCAGCAGCTTACCCGCCGGGACAGGTCAGGAAAAACTGTTTTTT	CASSLPAGTGQEKLFF
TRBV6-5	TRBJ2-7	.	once	TGTGCCAGCAGTTACTCGGCAGCGGGTTTATACGAGCAGTACTTC	CASSYSAAGLYEQYF
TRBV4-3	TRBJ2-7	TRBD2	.	TGCGCCAGCAGCCTGCGACTAGCGGGGGCCTCTGTACCCTACGAGCAGTACTTC	CASSLRLAGASVPYEQYF
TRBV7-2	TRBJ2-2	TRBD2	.	TGTGCCAGCAGCCCGCTCTCGGTAGCGGGGGCCACGAACACCGGGGAGCTGTTTTTT	CASSPLSVAGATNTGELFF
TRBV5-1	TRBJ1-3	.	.	TGCGCCAGCAGCCCTGTTTCAGGGAACTCTGGAAACACCATATATTTT	CASSPVSGNSGNTIYF
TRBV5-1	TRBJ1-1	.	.	TGCGCCAGCAGCTCCCTTTTGAACACTGAAGCTTTCTTT	CASSSLLNTEAFF
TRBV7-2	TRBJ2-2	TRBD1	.	TGTGCCAGCAGAAAAGACAGGGTCAGCACCGGGGAGCTGTTTTTT	CASRKDRVSTGELFF
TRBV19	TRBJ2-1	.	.	TGTGCCAGTAGTATAGGGAGCAAGCAGTTCTTC	CASSIGSKQFF
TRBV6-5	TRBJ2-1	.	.	TGTGCCAGTCGGGACTCCTACAATGAGCAGTTCTTC	CASRDSYNEQFF
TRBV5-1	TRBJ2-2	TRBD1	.	TGCGCCAGCAGCAAACAGGGGCAAACCGGGGAGCTGTTTTTT	CASSKQGQTGELFF
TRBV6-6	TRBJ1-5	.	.	TGTGCCAGCAGTTACACAGTCCTTTATAGCAATCAGCCCCAGCATTTT	CASSYTVLYSNQPQHF
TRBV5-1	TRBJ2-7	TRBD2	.	TGCGCCAGCTCCGGCGGGCTAGCGGGGGCCGAGGAGCAGTACTTC	CASSGGLAGAEEQYF
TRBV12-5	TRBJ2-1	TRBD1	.	TGTGCTAGTGGTTTTGGGACAGGGTCCCACAATGAGCAGTTCTTC	CASGFGTGSHNEQFF
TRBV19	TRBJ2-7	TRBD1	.	TGTGCCAGTAGTAATCCCGGGACAGGAGCAACCTACGAGCAGTACTTC	CASSNPGTGATYEQYF
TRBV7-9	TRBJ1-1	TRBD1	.	TGTGCCAGCAGCCCCTCCCAGGGGGCGAGGACTGAAGCTTTCTTT	CASSPSQGARTEAFF
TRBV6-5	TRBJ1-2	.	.	TGTGCCAGCAGGGCAACGAACTATGGCTACACCTTC	CASRATNYGYTF
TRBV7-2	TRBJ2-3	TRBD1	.	TGTGCCAGCAGCTTAGGTAGGACAGGGGCAGATACGCAGTATTTT	CASSLGRTGADTQYF
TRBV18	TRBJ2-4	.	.	TGTGCCAGCTCACCACTGACAAGTGCTCCCAAAAACATTCAGTACTTC	CASSPLTSAPKNIQYF
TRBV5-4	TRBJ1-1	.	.	TGTGCCAGCAGCTTACTATCGATGAACACTGAAGCTTTCTTT	CASSLLSMNTEAFF
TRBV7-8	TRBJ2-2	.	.	TGTGCCAGCAGCTTACAGGGGCGAAACACCGGGGAGCTGTTTTTT	CASSLQGRNTGELFF
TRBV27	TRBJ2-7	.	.	TGTGCCAGCAGTTTATTGGACAGATCCTACGAGCAGTACTTC	CASSLLDRSYEQYF
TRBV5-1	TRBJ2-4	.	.	TGCGCCAGCAGCCTATTACTCTCCGGCAAAAACAGTCAGTACTTC	CASSLLLSGKNSQYF
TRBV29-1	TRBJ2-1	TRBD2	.	TGCAGCGGGTACGGGACACTAGCGGGTTCTCTGGGAGATGAGCAGTTCTTC	CSGYGTLAGSLGDEQFF
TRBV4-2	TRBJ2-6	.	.	TGTGCCAGCAGCCAAGTCGTCGGGGCCAACGTCCTGACTTTC	CASSQVVGANVLTF
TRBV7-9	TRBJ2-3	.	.	TGTGCCAGCAGCCCGAAGCGGAAGACTAGCACAGATACGCAGTATTTT	CASSPKRKTSTDTQYF
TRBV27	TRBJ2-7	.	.	TGTGCCAGCAGTAAGGGGTTCGAGCAGTACTTC	CASSKGFEQYF
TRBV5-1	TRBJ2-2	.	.	TGCGCCAGCAGCGAAGCCGGGACACGGAATACCGGGGAGCTGTTTTTT	CASSEAGTRNTGELFF
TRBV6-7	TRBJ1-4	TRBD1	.	TGTGCCAGCAGAACCGGGACAGGGAATGAAAAACTGTTTTTT	CASRTGTGNEKLFF
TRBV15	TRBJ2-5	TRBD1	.	TGTGCCACCAGCAGAGATCGGACAGGGGGCGAGACCCAGTACTTC	CATSRDRTGGETQYF
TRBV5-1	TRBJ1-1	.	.	TGCGCCAGCAGGACACAGGATTTAAACACTGAAGCTTTCTTT	CASRTQDLNTEAFF
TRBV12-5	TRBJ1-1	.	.	TGTGCTAGTGTCCATCAGCCGTCAGCAGGTTTCTCTGAAGCTTTCTTT	CASVHQPSAGFSEAFF
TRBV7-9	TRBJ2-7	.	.	TGTGCCAGCAGCTTAGCGAGAGGGTTTTTTTTCGACGAGCAGTACTTC	CASSLARGFFFDEQYF
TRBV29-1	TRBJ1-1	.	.	TGCAGTTGGAGCAGCGGGAACACTGAAGCTTTCTTT	CSWSSGNTEAFF
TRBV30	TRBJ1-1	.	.	TGTGCCGGGACATTAGGTGGGGACATCTGGAACACTGAAGCTTTCTTT	CAGTLGGDIWNTEAFF
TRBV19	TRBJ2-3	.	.	TGTGCCAGCACTCAGGGGGGCGCAGATACGCAGTATTTT	CASTQGGADTQYF
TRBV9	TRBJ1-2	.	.	TGTGCCAGCAGCGTACAGGACAGCAACTATGGCTACACCTTC	CASSVQDSNYGYTF
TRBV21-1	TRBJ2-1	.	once	TGTGCCAGCAGCAAAACGGGAAATGAGCAGTTCTTC	CASSKTGNEQFF